These 5 T cell receptor beta chains were all obtained from the same sample, sequenced in a study of beta chain features in type 1 diabetes. Isolated RNA was reverse transcribed in full, so expressed TCRB transcripts were sequenced. The data were produced by immunoSEQ multiplex PCR, yet TCRdb's version contains in-frame clones alone and is incomplete. The data show about 340,000 clones, roughly 8% seen once. The sample taken for sequencing was central memory CD4+ T cells from blood. These receptors all come from a woman aged 18-29 years in good health.

This clone has just a few counts. The chain combines TRBV28 with TRBJ1-2; D remains ambiguous. In germline, CDR1 is MDHEN, CDR2 SYDVKM. CDR3 length: 13 amino acids. With 2 bases removed from V and 0 bases from J, the gap between germline ends came to 4 bases. CDR3: CASSLDTNYGYTF. The CDR3 DNA reads as TGTGCCAGCAGTTTAGACACTAACTATGGCTACACCTTC.

This clone was seen only a few times. V gene TRBV5-4 combines with J gene TRBJ2-1; a weak D match, TRBD2 (5 bases). Germline CDR1 is SGHNT and CDR2 is YYREEE (reference sequence). The CDR3 consists of 14 residues. V dropped 0 bases and J dropped 5 bases, with 9 bases sitting between them. CDR3 DNA: TGTGCCAGCAGCTTGGATCTAGCCCACAATGAGCAGTTCTTC. Its translation: CASSLDLAHNEQFF.

Remarks on this clone: Being one base from a much bigger clone, this may be a read error. This rearrangement joins TRBV11-2 to TRBJ2-1; 9 nucleotides agree with TRBD1. This CDR3 region has 15 residues. The V gene end was trimmed by 4 bases and the J gene end by 1 base; junction bases not matched to a gene: 2. Germline V gene sequence: CDR1 SGHAT, CDR2 FQNNGV. In nucleotides, the CDR3 is TGTGCCAGCAGCTCCGGGACAGGGTCCTACAATGAGCAGTTCTTC. The encoded protein is CASSSGTGSYNEQFF.

This clone came up many times. The J gene is TRBJ1-2, the V gene TRBV25-1; perhaps TRBD1 as D (6 bases). The CDR3 totals 13 residues. The germline gives CDR1 MGHDK, CDR2 SYGVNS. Trimming cost V 2 bases and J 7 bases, with 11 bases left between them. The CDR3 DNA is TGTGCCAGCAGTGAAGTGGGGGCCACTGGCTACACCTTC. The encoded protein is CASSEVGATGYTF.

This clone has a handful of counts. This chain links TRBV28 with TRBJ2-5; 10 bases are a match to TRBD2. This CDR3 spans 16 amino acids. J was trimmed by 1 base and V by 6 bases; bases with no gene match: 8. In germline, CDR1 is MDHEN, CDR2 SYDVKM. The CDR3 DNA reads as TGTGCCAGCAGGGCTAGCGGGAGCTTTTCCCAAGAGACCCAGTACTTC. Protein: CASRASGSFSQETQYF.